A selection of T cell receptor beta chains follows, all from one sample in a study of cytomegalovirus exposure and HLA in healthy donors. Using immunoSEQ multiplex PCR, the repertoire was profiled, and TCRdb retains in-frame clones only, with some absent. This sample lists some 150,000 clones; its ten largest clones have about 0.8%. Sequencing was carried out using PBMCs. The receptors originated from a woman under 30 in good health and CMV-seropositive. Each CDR3 is given with its conserved first and last residue. Each record gives: D gene, J gene, V gene, CDR3 DNA, CDR3 protein. D genes are given only for firm matches.

D: .; J: TRBJ1-2; V: TRBV19; DNA: TGTGCCAGTAGTATTGAGTATGGCTACACCTTC; CDR3: CASSIEYGYTF
D: TRBD2; J: TRBJ2-4; V: TRBV9; DNA: TGTGCCAGCAGCGCCGGGGACGGGGAGGGAAACATTCAGTACTTC; CDR3: CASSAGDGEGNIQYF
D: TRBD2; J: TRBJ2-3; V: TRBV7-2; DNA: TGTGCCAGCAGCTTAGGGACTAGCCTGGGGTATTTT; CDR3: CASSLGTSLGYF
D: TRBD2; J: TRBJ2-1; V: TRBV11-1; DNA: TGTGCCAGCAGCCGAAGAACCGGGACTAGCGGGGGGAGGGGTGAGCAGTTCTTC; CDR3: CASSRRTGTSGGRGEQFF
D: TRBD1; J: TRBJ1-1; V: TRBV7-3; DNA: TGTGCCAGCAGCTTGGGGACAGGGTTTACTGAAGCTTTCTTT; CDR3: CASSLGTGFTEAFF
D: TRBD2; J: TRBJ2-7; V: TRBV5-5; DNA: TGTGCCAGCAGCGTGACTAGCGGGGCACCGGGCTACGAGCAGTACTTC; CDR3: CASSVTSGAPGYEQYF
D: TRBD2; J: TRBJ2-7; V: TRBV6-5; DNA: TGTGCCAGCGGGAGGGCAAAGGGCGAGCAGTACTTC; CDR3: CASGRAKGEQYF
D: TRBD1; J: TRBJ2-2; V: TRBV30; DNA: TGTGCCTGGAGTCGCAGGGGGCCCGGGGAGCTGTTTTTT; CDR3: CAWSRRGPGELFF
D: .; J: TRBJ2-5; V: TRBV5-1; DNA: TGCGCCAGCACCCGTCAAGAGACCCAGTACTTC; CDR3: CASTRQETQYF
D: .; J: TRBJ2-2; V: TRBV6-4; DNA: TGTGCCAGCAGTGAGGCAGGGCAAAACACCGGGGAGCTGTTTTTT; CDR3: CASSEAGQNTGELFF
D: TRBD1; J: TRBJ1-4; V: TRBV5-5; DNA: TGTGCCAGCAGCTTGGATGGGCGTGGGACAGGGTATGAAAAACTGTTTTTT; CDR3: CASSLDGRGTGYEKLFF
D: .; J: TRBJ1-4; V: TRBV18; DNA: TGTGCCAGCTCACCAAGGAGTTCTAATGAAAAACTGTTTTTT; CDR3: CASSPRSSNEKLFF
D: TRBD2; J: TRBJ2-3; V: TRBV7-2; DNA: TGTGCCAGCAGCTTGCGGACTAGCGGGATTAGGCATACGCAGTATTTT; CDR3: CASSLRTSGIRHTQYF
D: TRBD2; J: TRBJ2-7; V: TRBV2; DNA: TGTGCCAGCGGGGGAGCGGTAGCGGGGGGCTACGAGCAGTACTTC; CDR3: CASGGAVAGGYEQYF
D: TRBD2; J: TRBJ2-2; V: TRBV12-5; DNA: TGTGCTAGTGGTCACGGACTAGCAGACACCGGGGAGCTGTTTTTT; CDR3: CASGHGLADTGELFF
D: TRBD1; J: TRBJ2-7; V: TRBV4-2; DNA: TGTGCCAGCAGCCAAGGGACAGGGTCTACCTACGAGCAGTACTTC; CDR3: CASSQGTGSTYEQYF
D: .; J: TRBJ2-1; V: TRBV10-3; DNA: TGTGCCATCAGTCCTCAGTCCCAGAATTCCAATGAGCAGTTCTTC; CDR3: CAISPQSQNSNEQFF
D: TRBD1; J: TRBJ1-1; V: TRBV6-5; DNA: TGTGCCAGCGTTTATTGGACAGGAGAAGCTTTCTTT; CDR3: CASVYWTGEAFF
D: .; J: TRBJ2-2; V: TRBV4-2; DNA: TGTGCCAGCAGCCAGGTACTTCAGGGAGGTGACGGCACCGGGGAGCTGTTTTTT; CDR3: CASSQVLQGGDGTGELFF
D: TRBD2; J: TRBJ2-7; V: TRBV5-4; DNA: TGTGCCAGCAGCGCGGGACTAGCGGAAGCCTACGAGCAGTACTTC; CDR3: CASSAGLAEAYEQYF
D: .; J: TRBJ1-5; V: TRBV7-2; DNA: TGTGCCAGCAGCCGGGGCTGGGAGGGCGATCAGCCCCAGCATTTT; CDR3: CASSRGWEGDQPQHF
D: TRBD2; J: TRBJ2-3; V: TRBV7-3; DNA: TGTGCCAGCAGCTTAGGGACTAGCGGGGGGGCCAACGCGCAGTATTTT; CDR3: CASSLGTSGGANAQYF
D: TRBD2; J: TRBJ2-3; V: TRBV30; DNA: TGTGCCTGGAGTGGGGCTAGCGGGAGGAGCACAGATACGCAGTATTTT; CDR3: CAWSGASGRSTDTQYF
D: .; J: TRBJ1-2; V: TRBV15; DNA: TGTGCCACCGGGAGGGGAGACGGCTATGGCTACACCTTC; CDR3: CATGRGDGYGYTF
D: TRBD2; J: TRBJ2-7; V: TRBV13; DNA: TGTGCCAGCAGCCAAGGGCTAGCGGGAGTCGAGCAGTACTTC; CDR3: CASSQGLAGVEQYF
D: .; J: TRBJ2-7; V: TRBV30; DNA: TGTGCCTGGAGTCCCTTTCGGGGGACCCTCGACGAGCAGTACTTC; CDR3: CAWSPFRGTLDEQYF
D: .; J: TRBJ2-3; V: TRBV6-1; DNA: TGTGCCAGCAGGAGGGCAGGGGACACAGATACGCAGTATTTT; CDR3: CASRRAGDTDTQYF
D: .; J: TRBJ2-7; V: TRBV4-3; DNA: TGCGCCAGCAGCCAAGATCCGACTTACGAGCAGTACTTC; CDR3: CASSQDPTYEQYF
D: .; J: TRBJ2-2; V: TRBV10-3; DNA: TGTGCCATCAGGAAACCCGCAGGTAGCACCGGGGAGCTGTTTTTT; CDR3: CAIRKPAGSTGELFF
D: .; J: TRBJ2-2; V: TRBV30; DNA: TGTGCCTGGAGTGTACCCGGGAGTACCGGGGAGCTGTTTTTT; CDR3: CAWSVPGSTGELFF
D: .; J: TRBJ1-1; V: TRBV5-1; DNA: TGCGCCAGCAGCTTGGGACAGATGAACACTGAAGCTTTCTTT; CDR3: CASSLGQMNTEAFF
D: .; J: TRBJ2-3; V: TRBV6-4; DNA: TGTGCCAGCAGTGACCTGGGAGCAGATACGCAGTATTTT; CDR3: CASSDLGADTQYF
D: .; J: TRBJ1-1; V: TRBV4-1; DNA: TGCGCCAGCAGCCATATGGGGGCCGGCGGGAACACTGAAGCTTTCTTT; CDR3: CASSHMGAGGNTEAFF
D: TRBD1; J: TRBJ2-1; V: TRBV5-6; DNA: TGTGCCAGCAGCCCCGGGACAGGGGGCTCCTACAATGAGCAGTTCTTC; CDR3: CASSPGTGGSYNEQFF
D: TRBD2; J: TRBJ2-7; V: TRBV28; DNA: TGTGCCAGCATAACAGGGCCTAGCGGGAGTGTTTACGAGCAGTACTTC; CDR3: CASITGPSGSVYEQYF